This TCR beta chain was sequenced for a study of T cell responses to AZD1222 COVID-19 vaccine. Study conclusions and caveats: Spike-wide coverage was observed for vaccine-associated CD4 TCRs, with dominant responses at 160-218 and 743-854. A rise in Spike-specific TCR breadth and depth followed two AZD1222 doses. Of spike-specific TCRs, nearly half reportedly target regions left unmutated in variants. Only five or six individuals given AZD1222 were seropositive at baseline.

Libraries were prepared by immunoSEQ multiplex PCR; TCRdb keeps only in-frame clonotypes and omits some of them. Here the sample spans roughly 150,000 clones, 85% to 95% being singletons. Concerning this clone: Antigen unknown.

Germline CDR1 and CDR2: MNHNY and SVGAGI (reference sequence). Trimming removed 2 bases at V and 1 base at J, with 8 bases between. The CDR3 loop spans 14 amino acids. The specimen was peripheral blood, collected 28 days after the second AZD1222 dose. The TCR sequence derives from an adult who received the AZD1222 COVID-19 vaccine. J is TRBJ1-1 and V is TRBV6-6, with a tentative D call TRBD1 (5 bases). The CDR3 DNA reads TGTGCCAGCAGTTACCTGACAGCGAACACTGAAGCTTTCTTT. Translated, it gives CASSYLTANTEAFF.